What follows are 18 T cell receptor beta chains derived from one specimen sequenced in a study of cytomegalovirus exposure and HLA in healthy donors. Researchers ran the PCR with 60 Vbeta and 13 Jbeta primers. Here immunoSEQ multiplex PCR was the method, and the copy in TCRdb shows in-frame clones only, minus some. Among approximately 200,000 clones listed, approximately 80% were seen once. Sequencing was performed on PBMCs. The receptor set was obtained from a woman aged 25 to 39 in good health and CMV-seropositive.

The CDR3 sequence is CASSALGGRSHSPLHF. Written as DNA, the CDR3 is TGTGCCAGCAGCGCACTAGGGGGTAGGAGTCATTCACCCCTCCACTTT. The chain joins TRBV2 to TRBJ1-6; weak D call: TRBD1 (6 bases). The CDR3 runs to 16 residues. Trimming removed 6 bases from V and 8 bases from J, with 20 bases in between. Germline V gives CDR1 SNHLY, CDR2 FYNNEI.

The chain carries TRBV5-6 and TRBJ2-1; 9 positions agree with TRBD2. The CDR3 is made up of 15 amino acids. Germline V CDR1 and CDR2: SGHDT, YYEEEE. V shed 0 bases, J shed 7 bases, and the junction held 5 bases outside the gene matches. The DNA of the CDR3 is TGTGCCAGCAGCTTGGGGACTAGCGCCGAAAATGAGCAGTTCTTC. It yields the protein CASSLGTSAENEQFF.

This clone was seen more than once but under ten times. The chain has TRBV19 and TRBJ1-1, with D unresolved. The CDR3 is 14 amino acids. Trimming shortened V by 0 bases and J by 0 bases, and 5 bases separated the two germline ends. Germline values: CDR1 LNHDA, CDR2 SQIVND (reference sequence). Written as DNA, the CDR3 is TGTGCCAGTAGTATAGACAGTATGAACACTGAAGCTTTCTTT. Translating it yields CASSIDSMNTEAFF.

CDR3 protein: CASSPGLAYNEQFF. The CDR3 DNA follows: TGCGCCAGCAGCCCGGGACTAGCCTACAATGAGCAGTTCTTC. The chain combines TRBV4-1 with TRBJ2-1; 8 positions agree with TRBD2. Trimming at V came to 4 bases and at J to 2 bases, leaving 1 base not matched to a gene. The CDR3 length is 14 residues. Germline V gene lookup returns CDR1 MGHRA and CDR2 YSYEKL.

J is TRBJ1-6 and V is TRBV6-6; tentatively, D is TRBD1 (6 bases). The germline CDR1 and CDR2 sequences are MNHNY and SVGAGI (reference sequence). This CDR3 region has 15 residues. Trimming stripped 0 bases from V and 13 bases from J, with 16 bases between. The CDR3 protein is CASSYSPQQGFPLHF. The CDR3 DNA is TGTGCCAGCAGTTACTCCCCCCAACAGGGCTTTCCCCTCCACTTT.

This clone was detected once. Here the CDR3 DNA reads TGTGCCAGCAGTTTGGACAGGGGTCTTAGCGTCTACACCTTC. Protein: CASSLDRGLSVYTF. The chain couples TRBV2 to TRBJ1-2, with 9 bases aligning to TRBD1. After removal of 5 bases from V and 10 bases from J, the junction contained 11 bases not matched to a gene. The V gene's germline CDR1 is SNHLY and CDR2 FYNNEI. This CDR3 has 14 residues.

The CDR3 bases are TGTGCCAGCAGCCCGGGACAGGCCACAGATACGCAGTATTTT. Its translation is CASSPGQATDTQYF. This chain links TRBV4-2 with TRBJ2-3; 8 bases are a match to TRBD1. Germline CDR1 and CDR2: LGHNA and YNFKEQ. The CDR3 covers 14 residues. The V gene end was trimmed by 4 bases and the J gene end by 2 bases; junction bases not matched to a gene: 2.

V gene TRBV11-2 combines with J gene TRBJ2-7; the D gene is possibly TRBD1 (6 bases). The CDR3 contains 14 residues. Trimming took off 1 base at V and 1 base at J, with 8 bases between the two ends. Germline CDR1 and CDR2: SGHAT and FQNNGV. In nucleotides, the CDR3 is TGTGCCAGCAGCTTAGCGGACAGTTCCTACGAGCAGTACTTC. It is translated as CASSLADSSYEQYF. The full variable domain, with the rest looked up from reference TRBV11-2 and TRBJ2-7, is EAGVAQSPRYKIIEKRQSVAFWCNPISGHATLYWYQQILGQGPKLLIQFQNNGVVDDSQLPKDRFSAERLKGVDSTLKIQPAKLEDSAVYLCASSLADSSYEQYFGPGTRLTVT.

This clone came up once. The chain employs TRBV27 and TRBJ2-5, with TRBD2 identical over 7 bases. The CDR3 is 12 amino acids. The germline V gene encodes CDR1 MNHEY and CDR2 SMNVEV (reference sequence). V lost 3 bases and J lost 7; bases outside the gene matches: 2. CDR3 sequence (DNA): TGTGCCAGCAGTTTCCCGGGGGGGACCCAGTACTTC. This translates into CASSFPGGTQYF.

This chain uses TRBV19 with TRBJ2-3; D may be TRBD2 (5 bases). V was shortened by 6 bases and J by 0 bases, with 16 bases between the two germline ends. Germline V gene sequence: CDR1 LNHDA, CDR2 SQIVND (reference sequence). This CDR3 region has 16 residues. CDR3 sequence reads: CASRPIRSGSTDTQYF. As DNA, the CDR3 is TGTGCCAGTAGGCCAATCCGTTCGGGGAGCACAGATACGCAGTATTTT.

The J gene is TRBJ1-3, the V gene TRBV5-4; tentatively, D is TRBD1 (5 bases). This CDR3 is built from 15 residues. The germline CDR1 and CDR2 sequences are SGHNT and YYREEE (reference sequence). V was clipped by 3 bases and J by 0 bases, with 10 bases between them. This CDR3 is CASSSGGDSGNTIYF. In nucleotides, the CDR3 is TGTGCCAGCAGCTCGGGAGGGGACTCTGGAAACACCATATATTTT.

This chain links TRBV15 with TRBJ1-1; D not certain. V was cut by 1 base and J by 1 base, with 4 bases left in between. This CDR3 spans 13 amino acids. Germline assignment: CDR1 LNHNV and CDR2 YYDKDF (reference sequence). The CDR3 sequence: CATSRGANTEAFF. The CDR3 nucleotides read TGTGCCACCAGCAGAGGCGCGAACACTGAAGCTTTCTTT.

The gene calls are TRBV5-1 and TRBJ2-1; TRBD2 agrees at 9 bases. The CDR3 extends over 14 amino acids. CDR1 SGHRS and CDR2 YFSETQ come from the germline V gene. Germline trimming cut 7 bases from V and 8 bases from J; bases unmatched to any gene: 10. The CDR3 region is CASQGLASHHEQFF. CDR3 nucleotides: TGCGCCAGCCAGGGACTAGCTTCCCACCATGAGCAGTTCTTC.

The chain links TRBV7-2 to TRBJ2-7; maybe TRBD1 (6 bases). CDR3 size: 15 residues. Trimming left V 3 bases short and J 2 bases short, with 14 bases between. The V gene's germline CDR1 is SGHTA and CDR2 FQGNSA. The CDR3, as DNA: TGTGCCAGCAGCTTGGGGGACAACCGCGCCTACGAGCAGTACTTC. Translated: CASSLGDNRAYEQYF. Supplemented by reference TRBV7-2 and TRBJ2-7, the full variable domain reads GAGVSQSPSNKVTEKGKDVELRCDPISGHTALYWYRQSLGQGLEFLIYFQGNSAPDKSGLPSDRFSAERTGGSVSTLTIQRTQQEDSAVYLCASSLGDNRAYEQYFGPGTRLTVT.

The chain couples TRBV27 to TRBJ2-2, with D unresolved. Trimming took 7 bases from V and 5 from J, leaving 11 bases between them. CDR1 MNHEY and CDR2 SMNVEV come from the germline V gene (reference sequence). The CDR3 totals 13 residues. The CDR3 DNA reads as TGTGCCAGCACCTCCAGACAAACCGGGGAGCTGTTTTTT. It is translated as CASTSRQTGELFF.

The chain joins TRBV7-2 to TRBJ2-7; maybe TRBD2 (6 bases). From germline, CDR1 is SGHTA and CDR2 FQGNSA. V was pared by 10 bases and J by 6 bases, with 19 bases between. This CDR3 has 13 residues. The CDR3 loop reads CANKVGTSGEQYF. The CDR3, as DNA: TGTGCCAACAAGGTAGGGACTTCGGGCGAGCAGTACTTC. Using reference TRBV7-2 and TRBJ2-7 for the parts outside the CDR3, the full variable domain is GAGVSQSPSNKVTEKGKDVELRCDPISGHTALYWYRQSLGQGLEFLIYFQGNSAPDKSGLPSDRFSAERTGGSVSTLTIQRTQQEDSAVYLCANKVGTSGEQYFGPGTRLTVT.

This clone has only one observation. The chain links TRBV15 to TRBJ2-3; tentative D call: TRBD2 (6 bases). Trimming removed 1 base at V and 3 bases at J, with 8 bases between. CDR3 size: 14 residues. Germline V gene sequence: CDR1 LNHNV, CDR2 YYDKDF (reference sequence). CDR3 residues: CATSRGLATDTQYF. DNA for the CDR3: TGTGCCACCAGCAGAGGGCTAGCGACAGATACGCAGTATTTT. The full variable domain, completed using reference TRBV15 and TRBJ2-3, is DAMVIQNPRYQVTQFGKPVTLSCSQTLNHNVMYWYQQKSSQAPKLLFHYYDKDFNNEADTPDNFQSRRPNTSFCFLDIRSPGLGDTAMYLCATSRGLATDTQYFGPGTRLTVL.

CDR3 sequence reads: CASSHLGLAYEQYF. Written as DNA, the CDR3 is TGTGCCAGCAGCCACCTGGGGCTAGCCTACGAGCAGTACTTC. The chain recombines TRBV5-6 with TRBJ2-7; D may be TRBD1 (5 bases). The CDR3 sequence is 14 residues long. Germline V gene data show CDR1 as SGHDT and CDR2 as YYEEEE. V was pared by 4 bases and J by 2 bases, with 13 bases between.